Each of the 15 T cell receptor beta chains below was sequenced from the same sample in a study of spatial heterogeneity in lung cancer. Time point defined: sample taken at primary tumor resection. Sequencing covered unsorted whole RNA taken from tumor, nontumor lung or frozen PBMC. TCRdb fed the 5' RACE reads into MiXCR, producing one record per CDR3 protein. The sample has about 56,000 distinct CDR3 sequences; roughly 7.9% are singletons. This sample comprised PBMCs, obtained at surgery. The receptor source for this set is a female donor with early-stage non-small cell lung cancer.

The chain recombines TRBV6-1 with TRBJ2-1; 7 positions match TRBD1. V lost 0 bases, J lost 9 bases, and 11 bases stayed unmatched. There are 16 residues in the CDR3. Germline assignment: CDR1 MNHNS and CDR2 SASEGT. The CDR3 spells CASSEALGAGDSEQFF. CDR3 nucleotides: TGTGCCAGCAGTGAAGCGCTTGGAGCAGGGGACAGTGAGCAGTTCTTC.

In its sample, this clonotype was seen many times. The gene calls are TRBV12-3 or TRBV12-4 and TRBJ1-3; TRBD1 matches 10 bases. The CDR3 consists of 14 residues. V lost 5 bases to trimming and J lost 6 bases; unmatched junction nucleotides: 4. For the CDR3, the DNA is TGTGCCAGCAGTCCCGGGACAGGGGTAAACACCATATATTTT. It is translated as CASSPGTGVNTIYF.

The rearrangement links TRBV4-2 to TRBJ1-1; perhaps TRBD1 as D (5 bases). CDR1 and CDR2 (germline): LGHNA, YNFKEQ. The CDR3 length is 20 residues. The V end lost 0 bases, the J end lost 3 bases, and 26 bases lay between the germline ends. Written as DNA, the CDR3 is TGTGCCAGCAGCCAAGACCCCCCAGGGTTGGTATCCGGGTACTACACTGAAGCTTTCTTT. As protein: CASSQDPPGLVSGYYTEAFF.

This clonotype showed up just once. The CDR3 reads CASSPRQGRWNTEAFF. CDR3 bases: TGTGCCAGCTCACCCCGACAGGGGCGTTGGAACACTGAAGCTTTCTTT. The V and J genes are TRBV18 and TRBJ1-1, with 8 bases identical to TRBD1. J gave up 1 base and V 3 bases, and 7 bases lay outside the gene matches. Germline V gives CDR1 KGHSH, CDR2 LQKENI. This CDR3 is 16 amino acids long. Filled out from reference TRBV18 and TRBJ1-1, the complete variable domain reads NAGVMQNPRHLVRRRGQEARLRCSPMKGHSHVYWYRQLPEEGLKFMVYLQKENIIDESGMPKERFSAEFPKEGPSILRIQQVVRGDSAAYFCASSPRQGRWNTEAFFGQGTRLTVV.

The gene calls are TRBV2 and TRBJ1-4; 9 positions agree with TRBD1. The CDR3 loop spans 13 amino acids. CDR1 and CDR2 (germline): SNHLY, FYNNEI. V dropped 8 bases and J dropped 7; count of bases not matched to a gene: 5. The CDR3 reads CASRTGAREKLFF. As DNA, the CDR3 is TGTGCCAGCCGGACAGGGGCCCGTGAAAAACTGTTTTTT.

Comment on this clonotype: This may arise from a read error, as a much more abundant clone is one base away. The gene calls are TRBV5-1 and TRBJ1-3; TRBD1 might be the D (6 bases). Germline V gene lookup returns CDR1 SGHRS and CDR2 YFSETQ. There are 16 residues in the CDR3. As DNA, the CDR3 is TGCGCCAGCAGCTCAGGGGACGTTAGCTCTGGAAACACCGTATATTTT. It specifies CASSSGDVSSGNTVYF.

This clonotype was observed many times. The rearrangement uses TRBV7-6 and TRBJ1-3; 7 nucleotides align to TRBD1. The trim removed 5 bases at V and 1 base at J, leaving 11 bases unmatched. The length of the CDR3 is 17 residues. CDR1 SGHVS and CDR2 FNYEAQ come from the germline V gene. CDR3 amino acids: CASSLKGQGESGNTIYF. The CDR3 DNA follows: TGTGCCAGCAGCCTGAAGGGCCAGGGGGAATCTGGAAACACCATATATTTT.

This chain uses TRBV20-1 with TRBJ2-7; no firm D call. The germline CDR1 and CDR2 sequences are DFQATT and SNEGSKA (reference sequence). CDR3 length: 13 amino acids. With 4 bases removed from V and 1 base from J, the gap between germline ends came to 11 bases. The CDR3: CSAKNPASYEQYF. DNA of the CDR3: TGCAGTGCTAAGAACCCGGCTTCCTACGAGCAGTACTTC.

This clonotype was observed at least ten times. V usage is TRBV12-3 or TRBV12-4 and J usage is TRBJ2-3, with 7 bases fitting TRBD2. The ends lost 3 bases at V and 0 bases at J; junction bases unmatched: 3. This CDR3 has 15 amino acids. The CDR3, as DNA: TGTGCCAGCAGTTTCTGGGGGGGAAGCACAGATACGCAGTATTTT. Its protein is CASSFWGGSTDTQYF.

This clonotype was seen a few times. V and J are TRBV7-9 and TRBJ2-3; TRBD2 aligns across 7 bases. The V gene's germline CDR1 is SEHNR and CDR2 FQNEAQ (reference sequence). Unmatched junction bases numbered 6, after V lost 4 bases and J lost 5 bases. The CDR3 runs 14 residues. DNA of the CDR3: TGTGCCAGCAGCTCGGGAGGAATGAGAGATACGCAGTATTTT. Protein product: CASSSGGMRDTQYF.

V is TRBV6-2 or TRBV6-3 and J is TRBJ2-3, with unresolved D. The CDR3 runs 13 residues. Germline-derived CDR1 and CDR2 are MNHEY and SVGEGT. The V and J ends lost 6 bases and 3 bases respectively, with 10 bases between them. CDR3 in amino acids: CASRKGGTDTQYF. The CDR3 DNA reads as TGTGCCAGCAGAAAGGGTGGGACAGATACGCAGTATTTT.

This clonotype showed up just a few times. This sequence joins TRBV5-1 and TRBJ2-3, with D possibly TRBD1 on 6 matching bases. The CDR3 contains 15 residues. Per the germline V gene, CDR1 is SGHRS and CDR2 is YFSETQ. Between the trimmed V and J ends, which lost 0 bases and 5 bases, there was a span of 13 bases. The CDR3 region is CASSLGTVLGDTQYF. The CDR3, as DNA: TGCGCCAGCAGCTTGGGGACAGTCTTGGGAGATACGCAGTATTTT.

This clonotype has just a few counts. The chain has TRBV20-1 and TRBJ2-7; 11 nucleotides line up with TRBD2. V shed 4 bases and J 5 bases; nucleotides not matched to a gene: 4. The germline V gene has CDR1 DFQATT and CDR2 SNEGSKA (reference sequence). This CDR3 is 13 amino acids long. The CDR3 loop reads CSAILAGVDEQYV. The CDR3 DNA sequence: TGCAGTGCTATACTAGCGGGGGTCGACGAGCAGTACGTC.

This clonotype has ten or more counts. The chain employs TRBV6-4 and TRBJ2-3, with TRBD2 matching 12 bases. The germline V gene encodes CDR1 MRHNA and CDR2 SNTAGT. This CDR3 has 15 amino acids. V trimming: 4 bases; J trimming: 1 base; junction bases outside the gene matches: 0. CDR3 nucleotide sequence: TGTGCCAGCAGTGGGACTAGCGGGGGCACAGATACGCAGTATTTT. Translation gives CASSGTSGGTDTQYF.

This clonotype was recorded at least ten times. This chain links TRBV7-8 with TRBJ2-2; D remains ambiguous. The CDR3 has 13 residues. V was clipped by 5 bases and J by 6 bases, with 10 bases between them. The germline CDR1 and CDR2 sequences are SGHVS and FQNEAQ. Here the CDR3 DNA reads TGTGCCAGCAGCACAAATGGCCCCGGGGAGCTGTTTTTT. This encodes CASSTNGPGELFF.